Listed here is a single T cell receptor (beta chain). Its matching antigen is unknown. The PCR had 60 Vbeta and 13 Jbeta primers. The assay was immunoSEQ multiplex PCR, and TCRdb's table has in-frame clones only and misses some. The data show roughly 170,000 clones, approximately 80% seen once. This sample is part of a study of cytomegalovirus exposure and HLA in healthy donors. Overall study context: As an earlier analysis found, about 190 million T cells yielded fewer than 130 million unique TCR beta sequences. General study results and limits: The likely explanation for a cluster of highly shared sequence variants was sequencing artifact.

The sequence was obtained from a girl aged 2-10 years in good health and CMV-seropositive. The sample consisted of PBMCs.

The CDR3 coding sequence is TGTGCCTGGGTCCGTCGACAGATTATATACAATGAGCAGTTCTTC. It specifies CAWVRRQIIYNEQFF. V gene TRBV30 combines with J gene TRBJ2-1, with D possibly TRBD1 on 5 matching bases. The CDR3 contains 15 residues. V lost 5 bases and J lost 4, with 18 bases in between. Germline V CDR1 and CDR2: GTSNPN, SVGIG (reference sequence).